A single sample is the source of the 18 T cell receptor beta chains below, sequenced in a study of blood T cell repertoires in COVID-19. TCRdb's copy holds only in-frame clones and misses some; the assay was immunoSEQ multiplex PCR. The table has around 360,000 clones, about 89% seen once; the top ten hold 10%. Sequenced: peripheral blood. These receptors were obtained from a woman in her twenties or thirties with COVID-19, enrolled during active disease.

The chain uses TRBV24-1 and TRBJ2-1; 9 bases are shared with TRBD1. V lost 10 bases and J lost 3; bases outside the gene matches: 6. CDR1 KGHDR and CDR2 SFDVKD come from the germline V gene. The CDR3 runs 14 residues. The CDR3 reads CATKDRGIYNEQFF. CDR3 coding DNA: TGTGCCACAAAGGACAGGGGAATCTACAATGAGCAGTTCTTC.

The chain joins TRBV2 to TRBJ2-7, with 15 bases matching TRBD2. Germline V lookup: CDR1 SNHLY, CDR2 FYNNEI. CDR3 length equals 16 residues. Trimming removed 6 bases from V and 3 bases from J; junction bases left unmatched: 6. The CDR3 loop reads CASSSRGLAGGYEQYF. The CDR3 DNA reads TGTGCCAGCAGCTCTAGGGGACTAGCGGGAGGCTACGAGCAGTACTTC.

This clone was detected a few times. V usage is TRBV14 and J usage is TRBJ2-1, with TRBD1 matching 9 bases. This CDR3 has 17 residues. Germline CDR1 SGHDN, CDR2 FVKESK. Trimming at V came to 3 bases and at J to 3 bases, leaving 9 bases not matched to a gene. The CDR3 loop reads CASSQRQGVTNYNEQFF. For the CDR3, the DNA is TGTGCCAGCAGCCAGAGACAGGGGGTCACCAACTACAATGAGCAGTTCTTC.

The chain recombines TRBV10-1 with TRBJ1-5, with a possible D match to TRBD1 (5 bases). The CDR3 runs 14 residues. CDR1 and CDR2 (germline): WNHNN, SYGVQD (reference sequence). V was shortened by 10 bases and J by 1 base, with 14 bases between the two germline ends. The CDR3 protein is CATREEISNQPQHF. Written as DNA, the CDR3 is TGCGCCACCAGGGAGGAGATAAGCAATCAGCCCCAGCATTTT.

In nucleotides, the CDR3 is TGCGCCAGCAGCCACAAACAGGGACTGAACACTGAAGCTTTCTTT. This translates into CASSHKQGLNTEAFF. The chain links TRBV5-1 to TRBJ1-1; TRBD1 might be the D (6 bases). V was clipped by 4 bases and J by 0 bases, with 13 bases between them. Germline V gene lookup returns CDR1 SGHRS and CDR2 YFSETQ. The CDR3 totals 15 residues.

The rearrangement links TRBV30 to TRBJ2-7, with 12 bases lining up with TRBD2. Germline V gene data show CDR1 as GTSNPN and CDR2 as SVGIG (reference sequence). V shed 5 bases and J 6 bases; nucleotides not matched to a gene: 2. The CDR3 runs to 12 residues. The CDR3 sequence: CAWGLAGIEQYF. The CDR3 region has the DNA TGTGCCTGGGGACTAGCGGGAATCGAGCAGTACTTC.

V and J are TRBV2 and TRBJ2-2, with D maybe TRBD1 (5 bases). The CDR3 has 15 residues. Germline V gene data show CDR1 as SNHLY and CDR2 as FYNNEI. The V end lost 1 base, the J end lost 7 bases, and 13 bases lay between the germline ends. As DNA, the CDR3 is TGTGCCAGCAGTGAAGTGCAGGGCGTAAACGGGGAGCTGTTTTTT. It specifies CASSEVQGVNGELFF.

The CDR3 is CASSTRDRGRETQYF. The CDR3 DNA follows: TGTGCCAGCAGTACCCGGGACAGGGGGCGAGAGACCCAGTACTTC. The chain uses TRBV6-5 and TRBJ2-5; 12 bases are a match to TRBD1. V dropped 5 bases and J dropped 4; count of bases not matched to a gene: 5. CDR1 and CDR2 (germline): MNHEY, SVGAGI. The CDR3 loop spans 15 amino acids.

This chain joins TRBV27 and TRBJ2-1, with D possibly TRBD2 on 5 matching bases. The ends were cut back, 7 bases at V and 5 bases at J, with 12 bases in the middle. The CDR3 is 13 residues long. CDR1 is MNHEY and CDR2 is SMNVEV in the germline V gene (reference sequence). CDR3: CASTKRPHNEQFF. For the CDR3, the DNA is TGTGCCAGCACCAAGCGGCCACACAATGAGCAGTTCTTC.

This clone was seen only once. The V gene is TRBV14, the J gene TRBJ2-2; D gene unclear. Germline V gene lookup returns CDR1 SGHDN and CDR2 FVKESK. V lost 1 base and J lost 2, with 5 bases in between. The CDR3 is 14 residues long. The CDR3 here is CASSQVRNTGELFF. CDR3 DNA sequence: TGTGCCAGCAGCCAAGTTAGAAACACCGGGGAGCTGTTTTTT.

The rearrangement joins TRBV28 to TRBJ1-2; D not certain. Germline V CDR1 and CDR2: MDHEN, SYDVKM. The CDR3 totals 14 residues. V was pared by 11 bases and J by 7 bases, with 23 bases between. The CDR3 loop is CAASGVAIEAGYTF. The CDR3 coding sequence is TGTGCCGCCTCCGGTGTTGCGATTGAAGCTGGCTACACCTTC.

The chain recombines TRBV19 with TRBJ2-3; 10 positions match TRBD1. This CDR3 has 17 amino acids. Looked up from germline, CDR1 is LNHDA and CDR2 is SQIVND (reference sequence). The V segment lost 8 bases and the J segment 0 bases; nucleotides outside the gene matches: 11. CDR3 residues: CASSGTGATTSTDTQYF. CDR3 nucleotides: TGTGCCAGTTCCGGGACAGGGGCGACCACTAGCACAGATACGCAGTATTTT.

The V and J genes are TRBV9 and TRBJ2-1, with 12 bases lining up with TRBD2. In germline, CDR1 is SGDLS, CDR2 YYNGEE. The CDR3 length is 19 residues. V gave up 3 bases and J gave up 0 bases; unmatched junction bases: 10. CDR3: CASSGSSGRASSSYNEQFF. The CDR3 bases are TGTGCCAGCAGCGGTTCTAGCGGGAGGGCCTCAAGCTCCTACAATGAGCAGTTCTTC.

The chain combines TRBV10-1 with TRBJ2-4, with 10 bases aligning to TRBD1. This CDR3 has 18 residues. Germline lookup yields CDR1 WNHNN and CDR2 SYGVQD (reference sequence). J lost 2 bases, V lost 6 bases, and 13 bases had no gene match. CDR3 protein: CASRETGGGIITKNIQYF. The CDR3 DNA follows: TGCGCCAGCAGGGAGACAGGGGGCGGGATAATAACCAAAAACATTCAGTACTTC.

The chain uses TRBV20-1 and TRBJ1-1, with D perhaps TRBD1 (6 bases). Germline assignment: CDR1 DFQATT and CDR2 SNEGSKA (reference sequence). This CDR3 spans 14 amino acids. V lost 3 bases and J 0 bases, leaving 11 bases between the germline ends. For the CDR3, the DNA is TGCAGTGCTAGTAACCAGGGGATGAACACTGAAGCTTTCTTT. It is translated as CSASNQGMNTEAFF.

This clone has just a few counts. This CDR3 reads CASSETEPSSYNEQFF. In DNA form, the CDR3 reads TGTGCCAGCAGTGAGACAGAACCAAGCTCCTACAATGAGCAGTTCTTC. The J gene is TRBJ2-1, the V gene TRBV2; tentative D call: TRBD1 (5 bases). Trimming pared 3 bases from V and 0 bases from J, leaving 12 bases between. CDR3 length: 16 residues. Germline V gives CDR1 SNHLY, CDR2 FYNNEI. The full variable domain, rest sourced from reference TRBV2 and TRBJ2-1, is EPEVTQTPSHQVTQMGQEVILRCVPISNHLYFYWYRQILGQKVEFLVSFYNNEISEKSEIFDDQFSVERPDGSNFTLKIRSTKLEDSAMYFCASSETEPSSYNEQFFGPGTRLTVL.

V is TRBV6-6 and J is TRBJ1-2; 8 bases fit TRBD1. The length of the CDR3 is 14 residues. Germline V gene lookup returns CDR1 MNHNY and CDR2 SVGAGI (reference sequence). The J segment lost 4 bases and the V segment lost 6 bases, leaving 7 bases of the junction unmatched. The CDR3 nucleotides are TGTGCCAGCAGCTTTGGACAGGGAGGCTATGGCTACACCTTC. It codes for CASSFGQGGYGYTF.

The chain couples TRBV7-3 to TRBJ2-3, with D perhaps TRBD2 (6 bases). This CDR3 is built from 14 residues. V was cut by 3 bases and J by 4 bases, with 11 bases left in between. From germline, CDR1 is SGHTA and CDR2 FQGTGA. CDR3 residues: CASSFSGRADTQYF. As DNA, the CDR3 is TGTGCCAGCAGCTTTAGCGGACGGGCAGATACGCAGTATTTT.